A selection of T cell receptor beta chains follows, all from one sample in a study of blood T cell repertoires in COVID-19. The table came from immunoSEQ multiplex PCR; TCRdb's copy has only in-frame clones and leaves some out. The profile covers tens of thousands of clones, with 80% to 90% appearing a single time and roughly 1.4% taken by the ten largest. The sequenced material came from peripheral blood. These receptor sequences come from a woman aged 40 to 55 with acute or convalescent COVID-19. Each CDR3 is given with its conserved first and last residue. Each record gives: clone size, D gene, J gene, V gene, CDR3 DNA, CDR3 protein. D genes are given only for firm matches. Clone size is shown for a subset of rows, as once, few, many or a class of expanded clone.

NA,NA,TRBJ1-2,TRBV5-1,TGCGCCAGCGCCCCCCGAGTCCGGGACTATGGCTACACCTTC,CASAPRVRDYGYTF
NA,TRBD1,TRBJ1-1,TRBV2,TGTGCCACCTACAGGGGGAGGGCATCCACTATGGCTGAAGCTTTCTTT,CATYRGRASTMAEAFF
NA,NA,TRBJ2-5,TRBV2,TGTGCCAGCAGTGTAGAGCAGACCCAGTACTTC,CASSVEQTQYF
NA,TRBD2,TRBJ2-1,TRBV9,TGTGCCAGCAGCGTAGGGGTTGGGACTAGCGGGAGACCTTACAATGAGCAGTTCTTC,CASSVGVGTSGRPYNEQFF
NA,NA,TRBJ2-7,TRBV19,TGTGCCAGTAGTTCCGGGACTCACTACGAGCAGTACTTC,CASSSGTHYEQYF
NA,NA,TRBJ2-3,TRBV9,TGTGCCAGCAGCGTAGGACAGTTCTTAGATACGCAGTATTTT,CASSVGQFLDTQYF
NA,NA,TRBJ1-5,TRBV4-1,TGCGCCAGCAGCCAAGGGCCTCCGGGGAGGGGCCCGGGAAATCAGCCCCAGCATTTT,CASSQGPPGRGPGNQPQHF
NA,NA,TRBJ2-1,TRBV19,TGTGCCAGTAGTATGTACAGTAGCTCCTACAATGAGCAGTTCTTC,CASSMYSSSYNEQFF
NA,TRBD2,TRBJ2-5,TRBV28,TGTGCCAGCATGACTAGCGGGCGGGAGACCCAGTACTTC,CASMTSGRETQYF
NA,TRBD1,TRBJ2-7,TRBV29-1,TGCAGCGCGACCCGGGACAGGGGGTTTGGCGAGCAGTACTTC,CSATRDRGFGEQYF
NA,TRBD1,TRBJ1-3,TRBV9,TGTGCCAGCGGGAAGGGACAGAGCTCTGGAAACACCATATATTTT,CASGKGQSSGNTIYF
NA,NA,TRBJ1-4,TRBV2,TGTGCCAGCAGTGATTCTAACAGATCTGAAAAACTGTTTTTT,CASSDSNRSEKLFF
NA,TRBD2,TRBJ2-1,TRBV7-2,TGTGCCAGCAGCCCCCGGACTAGCGGGAGTAGGGAGCAGTTCTTC,CASSPRTSGSREQFF
NA,TRBD1,TRBJ1-1,TRBV28,TGTGCCAGCAGTTTATACAGGGGATCTAGGGCTGAAGCTTTCTTT,CASSLYRGSRAEAFF
NA,TRBD1,TRBJ2-7,TRBV5-1,TGCGCCAGCAGCTTGGGTGGACAGGGGTACGAGCAGTACTTC,CASSLGGQGYEQYF
NA,TRBD1,TRBJ1-4,TRBV5-1,TGCGCCAGCAGCTTGGATCGGACAGGGGCAACTAATGAAAAACTGTTTTTT,CASSLDRTGATNEKLFF
NA,NA,TRBJ1-6,TRBV4-1,TGCGCCAGCAGCTGGGTTGGGAGCTCCTATAATTCACCCCTCCACTTT,CASSWVGSSYNSPLHF
NA,NA,TRBJ1-2,TRBV7-3,TGTGCCAGCAGCTCTTCGGACACGAAAGGCTACACCTTC,CASSSSDTKGYTF
few,NA,TRBJ1-6,TRBV28,TGTGCCAGCAGAATGTCCCTCGGGGGTGGAGATTCACCCCTCCACTTT,CASRMSLGGGDSPLHF
NA,TRBD1,TRBJ1-5,TRBV28,TGTGCCAGCAGTTCCTTAACAGGGGGCGGCAATCAGCCCCAGCATTTT,CASSSLTGGGNQPQHF
NA,TRBD1,TRBJ1-2,TRBV7-3,TGTGCCAGCAGCTTAACAAGACAGGGGGCCGGTGGCTACACCTTC,CASSLTRQGAGGYTF
NA,TRBD1,TRBJ1-1,TRBV5-1,TGCGCCAGCAGCCCAAACGGACAGGCCTCGGCTTTCTTT,CASSPNGQASAFF
NA,NA,TRBJ1-4,TRBV21-1,TGTGCCAGCAGCAAAACCGACACATACAATGAAAAACTGTTTTTT,CASSKTDTYNEKLFF
NA,NA,TRBJ2-2,TRBV7-3,TGTGCCAGCAGCCAAACAGATCAATACACCGGGGAGCTGTTTTTT,CASSQTDQYTGELFF
few,NA,TRBJ1-1,TRBV7-9,TGTGCCAGCAGCTTATCCCGCCCGACAGGGAACACTGAAGCTTTCTTT,CASSLSRPTGNTEAFF
NA,TRBD1,TRBJ1-1,TRBV6-5,TGTGCCAGCAGTTACTACCAGGGGGCTTCGAGCACTGAAGCTTTCTTT,CASSYYQGASSTEAFF